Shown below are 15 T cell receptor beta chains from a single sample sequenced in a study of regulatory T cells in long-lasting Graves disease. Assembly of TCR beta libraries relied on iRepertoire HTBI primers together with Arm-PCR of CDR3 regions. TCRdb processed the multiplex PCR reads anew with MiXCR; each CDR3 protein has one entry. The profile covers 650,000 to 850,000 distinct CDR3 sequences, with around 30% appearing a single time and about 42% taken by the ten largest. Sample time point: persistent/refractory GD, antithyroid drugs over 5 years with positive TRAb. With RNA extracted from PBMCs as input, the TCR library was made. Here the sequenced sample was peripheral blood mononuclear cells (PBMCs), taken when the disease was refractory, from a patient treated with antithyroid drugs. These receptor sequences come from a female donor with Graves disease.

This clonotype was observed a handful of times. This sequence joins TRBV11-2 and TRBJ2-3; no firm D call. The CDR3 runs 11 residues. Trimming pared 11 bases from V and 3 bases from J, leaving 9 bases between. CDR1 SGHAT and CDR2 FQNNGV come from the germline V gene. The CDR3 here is CASAMTDTQYF. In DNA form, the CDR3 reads TGTGCCTCGGCGATGACAGATACGCAGTATTTT.

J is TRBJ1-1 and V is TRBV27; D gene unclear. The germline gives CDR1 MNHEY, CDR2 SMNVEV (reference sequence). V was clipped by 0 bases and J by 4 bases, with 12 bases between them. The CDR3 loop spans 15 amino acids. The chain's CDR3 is CASSLSNGPATEAFF. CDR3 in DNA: TGTGCCAGCAGTTTATCGAATGGGCCGGCCACTGAAGCTTTCTTT.

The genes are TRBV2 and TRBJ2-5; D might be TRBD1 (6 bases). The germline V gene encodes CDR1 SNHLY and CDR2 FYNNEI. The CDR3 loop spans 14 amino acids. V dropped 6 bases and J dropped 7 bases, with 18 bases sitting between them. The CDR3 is CASRALGGESTQYF. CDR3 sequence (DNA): TGTGCCAGCAGGGCCCTAGGGGGTGAATCGACCCAGTACTTC.

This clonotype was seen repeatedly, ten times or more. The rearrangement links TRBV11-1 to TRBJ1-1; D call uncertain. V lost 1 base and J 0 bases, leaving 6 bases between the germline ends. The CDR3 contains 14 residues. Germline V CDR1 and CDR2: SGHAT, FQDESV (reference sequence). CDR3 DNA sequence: TGTGCCAGCAGCTTAGTGGCGTTGAACACTGAAGCTTTCTTT. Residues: CASSLVALNTEAFF.

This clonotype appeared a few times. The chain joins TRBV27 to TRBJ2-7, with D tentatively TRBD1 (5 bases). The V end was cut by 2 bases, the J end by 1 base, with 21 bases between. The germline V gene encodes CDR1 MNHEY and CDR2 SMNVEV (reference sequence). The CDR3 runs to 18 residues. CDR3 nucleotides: TGTGCCAGCAGTTTACCGACGCAGGGCAGGCGCCGGTCCTACGAGCAGTACTTC. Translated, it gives CASSLPTQGRRRSYEQYF.

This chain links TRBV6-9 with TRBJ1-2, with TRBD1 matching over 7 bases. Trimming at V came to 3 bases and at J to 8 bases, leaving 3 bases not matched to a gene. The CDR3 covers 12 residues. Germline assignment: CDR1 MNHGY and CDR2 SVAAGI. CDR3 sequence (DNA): TGTGCCAGCAGTTACGACAGGGTCGGCTACACCTTC. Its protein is CASSYDRVGYTF.

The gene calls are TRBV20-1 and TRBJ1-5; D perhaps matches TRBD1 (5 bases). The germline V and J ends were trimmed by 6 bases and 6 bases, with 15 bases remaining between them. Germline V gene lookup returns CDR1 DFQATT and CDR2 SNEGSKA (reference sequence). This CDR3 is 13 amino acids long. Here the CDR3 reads CSALIGGTQPQHF. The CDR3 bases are TGCAGTGCCCTTATCGGGGGGACTCAGCCCCAGCATTTT.

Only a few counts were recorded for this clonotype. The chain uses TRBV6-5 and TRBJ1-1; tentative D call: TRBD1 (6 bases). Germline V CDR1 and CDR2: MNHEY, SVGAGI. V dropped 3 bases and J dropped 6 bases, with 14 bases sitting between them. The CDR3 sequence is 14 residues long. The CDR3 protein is CASSYGQGYPEAFF. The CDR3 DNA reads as TGTGCCAGCAGTTATGGGCAGGGGTATCCTGAAGCTTTCTTT.

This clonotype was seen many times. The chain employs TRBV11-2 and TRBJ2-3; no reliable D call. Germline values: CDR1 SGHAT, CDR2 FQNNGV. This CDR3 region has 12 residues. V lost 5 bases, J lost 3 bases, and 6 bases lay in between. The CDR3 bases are TGTGCCAGCAGCCTAAGTACAGATACGCAGTATTTT. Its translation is CASSLSTDTQYF.

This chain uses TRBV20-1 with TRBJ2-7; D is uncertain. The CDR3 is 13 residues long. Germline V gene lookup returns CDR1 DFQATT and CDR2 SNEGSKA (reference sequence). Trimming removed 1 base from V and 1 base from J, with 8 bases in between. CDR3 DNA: TGCAGTGCTAGAGTATCCGATTCCTACGAGCAGTACTTC. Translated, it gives CSARVSDSYEQYF.

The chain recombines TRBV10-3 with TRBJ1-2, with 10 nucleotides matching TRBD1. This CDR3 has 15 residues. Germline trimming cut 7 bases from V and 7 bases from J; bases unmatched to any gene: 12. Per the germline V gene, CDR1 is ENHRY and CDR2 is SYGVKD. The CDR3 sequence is CAIKGGTGAVSGYTF. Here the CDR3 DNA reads TGTGCCATCAAGGGGGGGACAGGGGCTGTCTCTGGCTACACCTTC.

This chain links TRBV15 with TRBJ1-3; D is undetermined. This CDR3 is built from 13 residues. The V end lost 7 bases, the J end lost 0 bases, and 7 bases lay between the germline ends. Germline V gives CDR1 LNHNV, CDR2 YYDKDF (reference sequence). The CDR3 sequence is CATTATSGNTIYF. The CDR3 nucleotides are TGTGCCACCACGGCAACCTCTGGAAACACCATATATTTT.

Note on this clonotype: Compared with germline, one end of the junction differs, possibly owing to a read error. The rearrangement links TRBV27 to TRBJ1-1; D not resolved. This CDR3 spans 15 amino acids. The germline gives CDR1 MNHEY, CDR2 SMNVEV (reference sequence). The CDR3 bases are TGTGCCAGCAGTTTATCGCCCAGGCAGAACGCTGAAGCTTTCTTT. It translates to CASSLSPRQNAEAFF.

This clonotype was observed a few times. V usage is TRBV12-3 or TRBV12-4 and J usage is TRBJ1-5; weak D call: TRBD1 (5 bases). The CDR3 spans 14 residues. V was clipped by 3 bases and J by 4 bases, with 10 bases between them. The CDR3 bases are TGTGCCAGCAGTTTGGGGGATTGGAATCAGCCCCAGCATTTT. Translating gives CASSLGDWNQPQHF.

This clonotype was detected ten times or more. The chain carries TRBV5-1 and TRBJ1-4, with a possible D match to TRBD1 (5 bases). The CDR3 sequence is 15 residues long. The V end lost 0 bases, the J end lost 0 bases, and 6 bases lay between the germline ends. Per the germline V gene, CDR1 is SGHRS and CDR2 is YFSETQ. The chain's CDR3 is CASSLAGSTNEKLFF. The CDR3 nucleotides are TGCGCCAGCAGCTTGGCAGGGTCAACTAATGAAAAACTGTTTTTT. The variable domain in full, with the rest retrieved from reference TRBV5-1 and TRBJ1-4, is KAGVTQTPRYLIKTRGQQVTLSCSPISGHRSVSWYQQTPGQGLQFLFEYFSETQRNKGNFPGRFSGRQFSNSRSEMNVSTLELGDSALYLCASSLAGSTNEKLFFGSGTQLSVL.